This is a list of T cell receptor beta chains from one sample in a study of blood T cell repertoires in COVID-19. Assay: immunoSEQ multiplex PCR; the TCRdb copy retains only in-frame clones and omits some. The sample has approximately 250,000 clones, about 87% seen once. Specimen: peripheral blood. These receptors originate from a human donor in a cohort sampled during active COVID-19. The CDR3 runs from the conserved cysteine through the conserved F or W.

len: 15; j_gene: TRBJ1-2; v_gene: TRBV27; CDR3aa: CASSSLRDTTYGYTF
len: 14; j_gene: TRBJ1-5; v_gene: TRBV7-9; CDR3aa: CATTGESSNQPQHF
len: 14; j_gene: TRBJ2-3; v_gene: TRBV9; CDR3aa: CASSVGGGGDTQYF
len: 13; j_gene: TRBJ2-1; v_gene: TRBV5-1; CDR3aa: CASTPPVSNEQFF
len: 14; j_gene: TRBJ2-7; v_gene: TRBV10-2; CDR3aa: CASSVDRDSYEQYF
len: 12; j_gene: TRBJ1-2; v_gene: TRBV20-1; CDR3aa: CSASSQVYGYTF
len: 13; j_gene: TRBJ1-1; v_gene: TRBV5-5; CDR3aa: CASSWAMNTEAFF
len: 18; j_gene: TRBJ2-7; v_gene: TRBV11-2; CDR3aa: CASSFLPPGQGFSYEQYF
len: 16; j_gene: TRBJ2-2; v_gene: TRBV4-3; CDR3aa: CASSQVKGLDTGELFF
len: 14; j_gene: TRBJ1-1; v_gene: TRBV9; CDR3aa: CASSPPGQGDEAFF
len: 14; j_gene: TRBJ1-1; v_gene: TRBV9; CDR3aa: CASSSPDRSTEAFF
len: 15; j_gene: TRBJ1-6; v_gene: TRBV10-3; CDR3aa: CAISESHRDNSPLHF
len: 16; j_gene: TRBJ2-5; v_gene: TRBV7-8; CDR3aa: CASSPRLAGGQETQYF
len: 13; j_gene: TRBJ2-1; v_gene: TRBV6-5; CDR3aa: CASSYRGQDEQFF
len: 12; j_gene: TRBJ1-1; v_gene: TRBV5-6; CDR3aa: CASSLNLGAAFF
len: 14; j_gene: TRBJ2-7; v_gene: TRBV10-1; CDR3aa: CASSEGQVGYEQYF
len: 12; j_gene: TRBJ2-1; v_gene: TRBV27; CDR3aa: CASSSSGVEQFF
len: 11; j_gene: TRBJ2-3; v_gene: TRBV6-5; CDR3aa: CASHQGSTQYF
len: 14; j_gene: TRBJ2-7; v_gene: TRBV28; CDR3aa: CASSLGGGPYEQYF
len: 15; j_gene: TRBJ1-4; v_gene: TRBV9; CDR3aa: CASSTGERTNEKLFF
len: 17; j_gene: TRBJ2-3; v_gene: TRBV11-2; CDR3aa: CASTNLGRSSRTDTQYF
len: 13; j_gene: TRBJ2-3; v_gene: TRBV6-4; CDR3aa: CASSDRETDTQYF
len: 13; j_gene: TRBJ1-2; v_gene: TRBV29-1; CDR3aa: CSATTGGPYGYTF
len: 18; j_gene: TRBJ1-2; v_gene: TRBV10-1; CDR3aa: CASSESIVDRGTPNGYTF
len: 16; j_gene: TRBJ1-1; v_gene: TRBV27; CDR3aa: CASSLGTGRLNTEAFF
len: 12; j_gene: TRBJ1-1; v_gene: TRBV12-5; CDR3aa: CASGLVQTEAFF
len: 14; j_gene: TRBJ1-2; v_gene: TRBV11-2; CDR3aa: CASSLAGLQGAPTF
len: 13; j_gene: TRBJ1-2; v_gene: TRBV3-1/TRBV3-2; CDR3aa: CASSLQINYGYTF
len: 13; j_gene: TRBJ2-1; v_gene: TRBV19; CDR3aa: CASSIGGQGQQFF
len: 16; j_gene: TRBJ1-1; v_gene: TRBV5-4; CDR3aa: CASSPPGGQGNTEAFF
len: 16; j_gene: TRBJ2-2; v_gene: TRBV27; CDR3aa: CASSSTRQGATGELFF
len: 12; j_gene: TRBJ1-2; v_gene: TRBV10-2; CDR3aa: CATQQGVGGYTF
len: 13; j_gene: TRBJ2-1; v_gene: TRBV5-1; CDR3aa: CASSTRTSLEQFF
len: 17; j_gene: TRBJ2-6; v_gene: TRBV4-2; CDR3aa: CASSPLRGSTGANVLTF
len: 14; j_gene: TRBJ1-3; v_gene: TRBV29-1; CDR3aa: CSVGTGGVGNTIYF
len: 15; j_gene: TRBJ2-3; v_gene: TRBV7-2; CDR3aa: CASAIPLGAIDTQYF
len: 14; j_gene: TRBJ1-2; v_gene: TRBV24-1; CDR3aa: CATSDPVRGHGYTF
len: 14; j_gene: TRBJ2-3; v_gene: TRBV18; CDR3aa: CASSPGQGTDTQYF
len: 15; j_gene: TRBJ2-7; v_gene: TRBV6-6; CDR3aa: CASSYGGSRIYEQYF
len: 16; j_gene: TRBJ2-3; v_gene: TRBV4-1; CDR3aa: CASSQDPDSGRNTQYF
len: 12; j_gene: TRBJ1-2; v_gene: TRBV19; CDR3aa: CATTGTGDGYTF
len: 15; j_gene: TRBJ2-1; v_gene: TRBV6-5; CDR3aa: CASSYSRTHYNEQFF